This T cell receptor (beta chain) was recorded in a study of identical twins. Overall study results and limits: Beta out-of-frame twin sharing showed a weaker excess.

Germline values: CDR1 LGHDT, CDR2 YNNKEL (reference sequence). The CDR3 contains 18 residues. V was clipped by 4 bases and J by 1 base; unmatched bases: 8. Points on this clonotype: Its matching antigen is unknown.

TCRdb recomputed calls from the 5' RACE reads with MiXCR, one row per CDR3 protein. The sample has hundreds of thousands of distinct CDR3 sequences; over 15% are singletons. The data also belong to a second study, concerning T cells expressing NK-cell markers. That paper adds: It was sorted CD3+CD56-NKG2C+, CD3+CD56+NKG2C- and CD3+CD56+NKG2C+ T cells that provided the TCR beta repertoires. HCMV seropositivity marked seven of the eight sequenced donors; one was seronegative. These clonotypes additionally ranked first within the CD3+CD56-NKG2C+ fraction of a few donors.

The chain couples TRBV3-1 to TRBJ2-5; TRBD2 aligns across 14 bases. Sequenced: PBMCs. The TCR was taken from a woman between 18 and 29 years old in good health. The CDR3 bases are TGTGCCAGCAGCCCTGGACTAGCGGGGGGCCCAACCCAAGAGACCCAGTACTTC. It yields the protein CASSPGLAGGPTQETQYF.